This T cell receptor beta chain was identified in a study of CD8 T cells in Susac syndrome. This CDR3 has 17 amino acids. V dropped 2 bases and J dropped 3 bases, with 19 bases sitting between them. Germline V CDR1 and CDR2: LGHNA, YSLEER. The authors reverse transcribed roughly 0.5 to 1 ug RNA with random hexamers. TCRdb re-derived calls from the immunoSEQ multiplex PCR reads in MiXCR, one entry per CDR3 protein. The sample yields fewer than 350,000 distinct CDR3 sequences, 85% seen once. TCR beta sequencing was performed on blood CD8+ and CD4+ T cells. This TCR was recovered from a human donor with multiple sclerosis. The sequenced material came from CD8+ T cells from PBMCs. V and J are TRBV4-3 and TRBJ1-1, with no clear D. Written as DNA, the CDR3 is TGCGCCAGCAGCCAATCTTACTCGGACCCCCCGGACACTGAAGCTTTCTTT. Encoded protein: CASSQSYSDPPDTEAFF.